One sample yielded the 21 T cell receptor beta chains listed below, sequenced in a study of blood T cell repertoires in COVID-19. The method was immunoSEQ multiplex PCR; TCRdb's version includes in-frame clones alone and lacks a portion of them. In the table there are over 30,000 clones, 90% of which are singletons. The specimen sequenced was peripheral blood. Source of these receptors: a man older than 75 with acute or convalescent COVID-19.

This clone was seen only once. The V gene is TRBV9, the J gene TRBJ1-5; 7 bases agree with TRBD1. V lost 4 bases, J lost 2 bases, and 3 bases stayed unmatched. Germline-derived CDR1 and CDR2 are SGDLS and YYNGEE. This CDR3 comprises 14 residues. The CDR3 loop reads CASSQGDRNQPQHF. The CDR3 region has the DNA TGTGCCAGCAGCCAGGGGGATCGCAATCAGCCCCAGCATTTT.

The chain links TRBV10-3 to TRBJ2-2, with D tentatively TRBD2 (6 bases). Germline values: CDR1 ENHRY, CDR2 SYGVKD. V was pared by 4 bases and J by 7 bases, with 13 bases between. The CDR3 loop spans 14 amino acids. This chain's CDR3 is CAISVGGAVGELFF. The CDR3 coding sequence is TGTGCCATCAGTGTTGGCGGGGCTGTCGGGGAGCTGTTTTTT.

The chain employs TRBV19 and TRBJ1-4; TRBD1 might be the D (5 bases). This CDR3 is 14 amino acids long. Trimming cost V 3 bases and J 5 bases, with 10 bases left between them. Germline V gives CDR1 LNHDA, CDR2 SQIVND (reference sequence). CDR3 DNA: TGTGCCAGTAGTATGAGACAGCCGAATGAAAAACTGTTTTTT. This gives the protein CASSMRQPNEKLFF.

The CDR3 spells CAWRQGGPGNTIYF. Here the CDR3 DNA reads TGTGCCTGGCGTCAAGGGGGACCCGGAAACACCATATATTTT. The V gene is TRBV30, the J gene TRBJ1-3; D possibly corresponds to TRBD1 (6 bases). In germline, CDR1 is GTSNPN, CDR2 SVGIG (reference sequence). The CDR3 is 14 residues long. V was pared by 5 bases and J by 4 bases, with 15 bases between.

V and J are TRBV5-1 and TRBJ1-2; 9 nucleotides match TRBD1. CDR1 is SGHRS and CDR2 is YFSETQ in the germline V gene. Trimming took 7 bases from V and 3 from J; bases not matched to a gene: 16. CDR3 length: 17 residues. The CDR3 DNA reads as TGCGCCAGCTGGGACCAACCGGGACAGGGATCATACTATGGCTACACCTTC. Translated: CASWDQPGQGSYYGYTF.

CDR3 region: CASSEAGFSYEQYF. CDR3 DNA: TGTGCCAGCAGTGAGGCGGGGTTTAGCTACGAGCAGTACTTC. This chain links TRBV2 with TRBJ2-7, with D tentatively TRBD2 (6 bases). The V end lost 3 bases, the J end lost 3 bases, and 12 bases lay between the germline ends. Germline CDR1 reads SNHLY; CDR2 reads FYNNEI. This CDR3 has 14 residues. Full variable domain (rest looked up from reference TRBV2 and TRBJ2-7): EPEVTQTPSHQVTQMGQEVILRCVPISNHLYFYWYRQILGQKVEFLVSFYNNEISEKSEIFDDQFSVERPDGSNFTLKIRSTKLEDSAMYFCASSEAGFSYEQYFGPGTRLTVT.

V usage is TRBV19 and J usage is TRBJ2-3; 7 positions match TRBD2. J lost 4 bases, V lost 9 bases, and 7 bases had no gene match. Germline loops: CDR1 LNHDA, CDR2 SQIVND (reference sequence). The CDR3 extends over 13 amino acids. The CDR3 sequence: CASHRGDSDTQYF. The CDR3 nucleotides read TGTGCCAGCCACCGGGGGGACTCAGATACGCAGTATTTT.

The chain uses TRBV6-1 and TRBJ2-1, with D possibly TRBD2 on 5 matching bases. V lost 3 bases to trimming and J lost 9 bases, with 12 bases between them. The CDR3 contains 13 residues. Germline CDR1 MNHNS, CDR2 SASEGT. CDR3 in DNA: TGTGCCAGCAGTGATAGCCCAGCGGTTGAGCAGTTCTTC. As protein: CASSDSPAVEQFF.

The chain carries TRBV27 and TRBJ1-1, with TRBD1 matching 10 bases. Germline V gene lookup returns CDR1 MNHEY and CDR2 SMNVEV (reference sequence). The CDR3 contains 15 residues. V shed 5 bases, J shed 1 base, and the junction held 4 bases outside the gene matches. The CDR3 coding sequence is TGTGCCAGCAGTCCACGGACAGGGGGGAACACTGAAGCTTTCTTT. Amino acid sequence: CASSPRTGGNTEAFF.

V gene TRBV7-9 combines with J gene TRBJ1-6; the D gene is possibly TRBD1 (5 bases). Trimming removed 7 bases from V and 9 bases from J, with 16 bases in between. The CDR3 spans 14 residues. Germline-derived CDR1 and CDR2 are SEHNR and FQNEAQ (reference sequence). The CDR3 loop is CASTRGEWGSPLHF. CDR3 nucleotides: TGTGCCAGCACTCGGGGGGAATGGGGTTCACCCCTCCACTTT.

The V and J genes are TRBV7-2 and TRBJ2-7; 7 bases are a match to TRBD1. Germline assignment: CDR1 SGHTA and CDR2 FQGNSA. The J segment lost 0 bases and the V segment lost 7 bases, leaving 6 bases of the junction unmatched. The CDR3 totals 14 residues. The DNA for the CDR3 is TGTGCCAGCACCTCGACAGGGAGCTCCTACGAGCAGTACTTC. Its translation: CASTSTGSSYEQYF. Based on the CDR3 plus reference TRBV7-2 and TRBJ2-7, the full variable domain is GAGVSQSPSNKVTEKGKDVELRCDPISGHTALYWYRQSLGQGLEFLIYFQGNSAPDKSGLPSDRFSAERTGGSVSTLTIQRTQQEDSAVYLCASTSTGSSYEQYFGPGTRLTVT.

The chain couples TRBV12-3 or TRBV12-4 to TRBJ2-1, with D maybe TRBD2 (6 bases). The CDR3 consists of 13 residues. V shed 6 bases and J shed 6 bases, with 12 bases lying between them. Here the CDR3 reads CASSETSFNEQFF. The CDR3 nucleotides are TGTGCCAGCAGCGAGACTAGTTTCAATGAGCAGTTCTTC.

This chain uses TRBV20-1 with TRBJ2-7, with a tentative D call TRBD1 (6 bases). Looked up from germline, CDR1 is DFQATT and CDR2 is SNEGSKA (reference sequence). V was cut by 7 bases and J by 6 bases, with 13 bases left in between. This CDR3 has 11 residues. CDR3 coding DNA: TGCAGTGAGTCCGGGACAATCGAGCAGTACTTC. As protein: CSESGTIEQYF.

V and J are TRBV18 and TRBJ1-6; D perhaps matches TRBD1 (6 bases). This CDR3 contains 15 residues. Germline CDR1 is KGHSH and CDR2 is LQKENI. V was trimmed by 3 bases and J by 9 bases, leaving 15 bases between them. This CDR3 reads CASSPSRDIASPLHF. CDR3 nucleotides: TGTGCCAGCTCACCTTCCCGGGACATAGCTTCACCCCTCCACTTT.

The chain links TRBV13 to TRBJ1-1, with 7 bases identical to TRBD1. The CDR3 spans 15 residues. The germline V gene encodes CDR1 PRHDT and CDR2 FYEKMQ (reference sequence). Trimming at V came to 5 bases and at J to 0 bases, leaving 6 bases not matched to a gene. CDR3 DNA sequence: TGTGCCAGCAGCCCCAGGGGGTCCATGAACACTGAAGCTTTCTTT. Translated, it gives CASSPRGSMNTEAFF.

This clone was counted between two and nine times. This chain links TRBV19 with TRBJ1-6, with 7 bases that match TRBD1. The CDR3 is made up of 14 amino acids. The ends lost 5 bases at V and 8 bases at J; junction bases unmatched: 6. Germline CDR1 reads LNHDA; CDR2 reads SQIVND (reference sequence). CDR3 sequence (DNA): TGTGCCAGTAGTGCCGGACAGGCGTATTCACCCCTCCACTTT. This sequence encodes CASSAGQAYSPLHF.

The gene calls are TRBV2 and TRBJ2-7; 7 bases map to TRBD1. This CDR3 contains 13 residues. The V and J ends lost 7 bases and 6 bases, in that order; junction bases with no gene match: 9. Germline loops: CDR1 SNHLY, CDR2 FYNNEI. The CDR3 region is CASMSTGSAEQYF. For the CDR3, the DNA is TGTGCCAGCATGTCGACAGGGTCGGCCGAGCAGTACTTC.

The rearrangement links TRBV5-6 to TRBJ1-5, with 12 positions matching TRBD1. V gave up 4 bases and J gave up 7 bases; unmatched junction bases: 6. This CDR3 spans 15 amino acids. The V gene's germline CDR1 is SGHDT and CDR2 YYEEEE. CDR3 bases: TGTGCCAGCAGCCGGGACAGGGGGCAGGGGCAGCCCCAGCATTTT. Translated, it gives CASSRDRGQGQPQHF.

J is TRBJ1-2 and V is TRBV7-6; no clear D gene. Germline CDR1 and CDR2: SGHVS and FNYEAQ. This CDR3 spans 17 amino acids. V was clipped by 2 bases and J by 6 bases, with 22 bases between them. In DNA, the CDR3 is TGTGCCAGCAGCTTAAGAGGCGGCCCAGGAGGGTTTAATGGCTACACCTTC. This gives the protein CASSLRGGPGGFNGYTF.

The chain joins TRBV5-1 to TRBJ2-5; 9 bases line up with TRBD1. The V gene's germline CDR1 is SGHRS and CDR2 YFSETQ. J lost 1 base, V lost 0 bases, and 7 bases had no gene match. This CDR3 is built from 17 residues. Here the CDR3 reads CASSLASGTGTQETQYF. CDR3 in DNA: TGCGCCAGCAGCTTGGCCAGCGGGACAGGGACCCAAGAGACCCAGTACTTC. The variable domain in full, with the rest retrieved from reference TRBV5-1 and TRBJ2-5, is KAGVTQTPRYLIKTRGQQVTLSCSPISGHRSVSWYQQTPGQGLQFLFEYFSETQRNKGNFPGRFSGRQFSNSRSEMNVSTLELGDSALYLCASSLASGTGTQETQYFGPGTRLLVL.

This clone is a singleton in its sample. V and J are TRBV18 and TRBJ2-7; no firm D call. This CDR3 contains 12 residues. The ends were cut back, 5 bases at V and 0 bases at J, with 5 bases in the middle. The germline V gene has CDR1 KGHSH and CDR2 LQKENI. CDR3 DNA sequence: TGTGCCAGCTCAAGCGCCTCCTACGAGCAGTACTTC. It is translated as CASSSASYEQYF.